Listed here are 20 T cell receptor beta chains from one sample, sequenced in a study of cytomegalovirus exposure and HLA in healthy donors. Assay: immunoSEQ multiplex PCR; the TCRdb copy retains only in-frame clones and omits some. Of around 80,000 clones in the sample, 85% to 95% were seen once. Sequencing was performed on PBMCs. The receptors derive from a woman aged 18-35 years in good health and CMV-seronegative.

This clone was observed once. DNA for the CDR3: TGTGCCAGCAGCCAGGAGGGAGGAGGCTCAGATACGCAGTATTTT. This translates into CASSQEGGGSDTQYF. The chain employs TRBV21-1 and TRBJ2-3; TRBD2, as called in the table, went unchecked against the DNA. TRBV21-1 is shown as a pseudogene. There are 15 residues in the CDR3.

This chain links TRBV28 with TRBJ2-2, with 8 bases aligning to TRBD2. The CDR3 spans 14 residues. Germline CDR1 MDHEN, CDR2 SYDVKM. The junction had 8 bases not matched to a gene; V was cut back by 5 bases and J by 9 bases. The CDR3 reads CASSLGGGRRELFF. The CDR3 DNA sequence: TGTGCCAGCAGTCTCGGCGGGGGGAGACGGGAGCTGTTTTTT.

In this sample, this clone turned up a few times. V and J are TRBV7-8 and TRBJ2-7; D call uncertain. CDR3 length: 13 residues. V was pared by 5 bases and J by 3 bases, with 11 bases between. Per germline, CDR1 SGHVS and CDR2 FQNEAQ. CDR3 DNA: TGTGCCAGCAGCCCACCGGTAGTCTACGAGCAGTACTTC. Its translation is CASSPPVVYEQYF.

CDR3: CASTEGDRVLFSGNTIYF. CDR3 coding DNA: TGTGCCAGCACGGAGGGCGACAGGGTACTATTCTCTGGAAACACCATATATTTT. The chain carries TRBV2 and TRBJ1-3; 7 nucleotides match TRBD1. The junction had 15 bases not matched to a gene; V was cut back by 7 bases and J by 0 bases. This CDR3 is 18 amino acids long. Looked up from germline, CDR1 is SNHLY and CDR2 is FYNNEI.

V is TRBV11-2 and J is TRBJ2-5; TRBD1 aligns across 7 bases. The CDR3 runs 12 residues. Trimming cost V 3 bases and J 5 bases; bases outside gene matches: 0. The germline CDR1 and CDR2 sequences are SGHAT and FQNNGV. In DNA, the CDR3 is TGTGCCAGCAGCTTGGACAGGGAGACCCAGTACTTC. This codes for CASSLDRETQYF.

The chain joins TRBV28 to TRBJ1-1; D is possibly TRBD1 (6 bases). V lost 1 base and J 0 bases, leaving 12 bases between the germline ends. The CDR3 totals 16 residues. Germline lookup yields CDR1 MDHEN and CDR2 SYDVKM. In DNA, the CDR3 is TGTGCCAGCAGTTTATTGGCAGGGGCTTTGAACACTGAAGCTTTCTTT. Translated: CASSLLAGALNTEAFF.

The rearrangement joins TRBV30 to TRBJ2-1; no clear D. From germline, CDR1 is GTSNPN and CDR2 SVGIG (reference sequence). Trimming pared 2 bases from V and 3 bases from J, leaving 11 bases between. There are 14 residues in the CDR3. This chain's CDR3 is CAWSRQAFYNEQFF. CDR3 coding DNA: TGTGCCTGGAGTAGGCAGGCGTTCTACAATGAGCAGTTCTTC.

The CDR3 is CASSVQGIGQPQHF. The DNA for the CDR3 is TGTGCCAGCAGTGTTCAGGGTATTGGTCAGCCCCAGCATTTT. The chain uses TRBV6-1 and TRBJ1-5, with D perhaps matching TRBD1 (5 bases). The CDR3 is 14 residues long. The ends were cut back, 4 bases at V and 6 bases at J, with 13 bases in the middle. The germline gives CDR1 MNHNS, CDR2 SASEGT.

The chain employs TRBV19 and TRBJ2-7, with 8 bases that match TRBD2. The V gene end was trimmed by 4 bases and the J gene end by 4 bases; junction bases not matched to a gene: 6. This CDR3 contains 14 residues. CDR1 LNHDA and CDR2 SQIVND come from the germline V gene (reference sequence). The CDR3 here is CASSTGTRQYEQYF. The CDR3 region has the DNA TGTGCCAGTAGTACCGGGACTAGGCAATACGAGCAGTACTTC.

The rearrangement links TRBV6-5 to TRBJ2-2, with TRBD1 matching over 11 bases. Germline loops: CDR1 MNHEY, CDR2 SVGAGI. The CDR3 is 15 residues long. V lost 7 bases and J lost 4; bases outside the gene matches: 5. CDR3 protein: CASTSDRGLTGELFF. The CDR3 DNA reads TGTGCCAGCACCTCGGACAGGGGGCTCACCGGGGAGCTGTTTTTT.

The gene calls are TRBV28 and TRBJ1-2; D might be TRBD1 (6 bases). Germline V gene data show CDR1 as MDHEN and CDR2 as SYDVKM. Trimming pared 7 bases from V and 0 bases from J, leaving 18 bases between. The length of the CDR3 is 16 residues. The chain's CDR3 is CASTVGMTGANYGYTF. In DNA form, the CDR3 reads TGTGCCAGCACCGTAGGGATGACAGGAGCTAACTATGGCTACACCTTC.

CDR3 sequence (DNA): TGTGCCAGCACCTCTTTAGTCGGGGTCCGAGAGACCCAGTACTTC. This encodes CASTSLVGVRETQYF. The rearrangement uses TRBV28 and TRBJ2-5, with D possibly matching TRBD2 (5 bases). V was shortened by 7 bases and J by 4 bases, with 19 bases between the two germline ends. Germline V CDR1 and CDR2: MDHEN, SYDVKM. This CDR3 is built from 15 residues.

The CDR3 DNA sequence: TGTGCCAGCAGCGTCCCCGGGACTAGGGACAATGAGCAGTTCTTC. Translating gives CASSVPGTRDNEQFF. The chain carries TRBV11-2 and TRBJ2-1, with TRBD2 matching over 8 bases. With 5 bases clipped from V and 5 bases from J, the junction kept 8 bases outside the gene matches. Germline V gene sequence: CDR1 SGHAT, CDR2 FQNNGV. The CDR3 has 15 amino acids.

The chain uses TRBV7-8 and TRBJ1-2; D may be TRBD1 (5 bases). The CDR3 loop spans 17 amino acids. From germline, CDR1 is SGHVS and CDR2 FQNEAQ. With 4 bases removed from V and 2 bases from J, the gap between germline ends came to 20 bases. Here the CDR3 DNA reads TGTGCCAGCAGCTCCATTCAGGCAGGGCGTTTAAACTATGGCTACACCTTC. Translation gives CASSSIQAGRLNYGYTF. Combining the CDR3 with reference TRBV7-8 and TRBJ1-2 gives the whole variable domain GAGVSQSPRYKVAKRGQDVALRCDPISGHVSLFWYQQALGQGPEFLTYFQNEAQLDKSGLPSDRFFAERPEGSVSTLKIQRTQQEDSAVYLCASSSIQAGRLNYGYTFGSGTRLTVV.

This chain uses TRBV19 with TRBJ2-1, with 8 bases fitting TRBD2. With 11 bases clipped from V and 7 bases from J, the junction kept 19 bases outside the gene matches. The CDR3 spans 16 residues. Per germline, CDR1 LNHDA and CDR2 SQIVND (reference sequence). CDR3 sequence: CAGLLAGTSGVNEQFF. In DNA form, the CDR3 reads TGTGCCGGGTTATTAGCGGGAACATCAGGGGTGAATGAGCAGTTCTTC.

CDR3 in amino acids: CASSGSGARQETQYF. The CDR3 DNA reads as TGTGCCAGCAGCGGCTCAGGGGCCCGGCAAGAGACCCAGTACTTC. The rearrangement uses TRBV9 and TRBJ2-5, with D perhaps matching TRBD1 (6 bases). Germline assignment: CDR1 SGDLS and CDR2 YYNGEE. With 3 bases removed from V and 2 bases from J, the gap between germline ends came to 14 bases. The CDR3 sequence is 15 residues long.

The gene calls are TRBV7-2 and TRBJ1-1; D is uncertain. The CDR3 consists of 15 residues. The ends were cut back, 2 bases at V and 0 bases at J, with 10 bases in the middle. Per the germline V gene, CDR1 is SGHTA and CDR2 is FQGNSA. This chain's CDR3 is CASSLLRVLNTEAFF. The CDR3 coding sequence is TGTGCCAGCAGCTTACTGAGGGTACTGAACACTGAAGCTTTCTTT.

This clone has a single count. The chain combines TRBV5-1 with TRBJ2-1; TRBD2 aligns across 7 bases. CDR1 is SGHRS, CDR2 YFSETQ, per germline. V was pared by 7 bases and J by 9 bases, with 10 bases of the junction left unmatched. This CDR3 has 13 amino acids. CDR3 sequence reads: CASWGGPLGEQFF. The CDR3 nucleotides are TGCGCCAGCTGGGGGGGACCTCTAGGTGAGCAGTTCTTC.

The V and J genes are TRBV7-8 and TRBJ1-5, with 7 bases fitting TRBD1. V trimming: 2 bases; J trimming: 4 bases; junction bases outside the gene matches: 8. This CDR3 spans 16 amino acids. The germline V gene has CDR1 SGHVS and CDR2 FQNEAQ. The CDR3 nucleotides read TGTGCCAGCAGCTTATCACCACAGGGGATTAATCAGCCCCAGCATTTT. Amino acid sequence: CASSLSPQGINQPQHF. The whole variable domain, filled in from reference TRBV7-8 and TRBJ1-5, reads GAGVSQSPRYKVAKRGQDVALRCDPISGHVSLFWYQQALGQGPEFLTYFQNEAQLDKSGLPSDRFFAERPEGSVSTLKIQRTQQEDSAVYLCASSLSPQGINQPQHFGDGTRLSIL.

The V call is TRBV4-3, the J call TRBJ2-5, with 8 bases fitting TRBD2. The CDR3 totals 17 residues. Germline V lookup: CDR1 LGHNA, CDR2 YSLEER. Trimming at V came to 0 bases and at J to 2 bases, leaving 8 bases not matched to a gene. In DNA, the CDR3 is TGCGCCAGCAGCCAAGATCGGAGGACTAGCCCACAAGAGACCCAGTACTTC. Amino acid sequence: CASSQDRRTSPQETQYF.